This T cell receptor (beta chain) was found in a study of spatial heterogeneity in lung cancer (dated by TCRdb to about 2019). In the study overall: Donors were 72 patients with early-stage, untreated non-small cell lung cancer from the lung TRACERx cohort. Follow-up PBMC samples were sequenced whenever available, with a median time to follow-up of roughly 22 months after resection. Beta-chain transcripts were consistently detected in greater numbers than alpha-chain transcripts, which likely reflects a higher abundance of beta-chain transcripts. In the raw uncorrected reads, each unique combination of TCR and UMI appeared more than ten times on average. In non-small cell lung cancer, the study made a quantitative comparison of TCR alpha and beta repertoires among multiple tumor regions, matched nontumor lung and blood. Nonsynonymous mutation counts, determined by whole-exome sequencing of tumor tissue, were related to features of the TCR repertoire. At surgery, around 200 tumor regions, around 64 matched nontumor lung samples and 45 to 60 PBMC samples were TCR-sequenced for both alpha and beta chains.

Per the germline V gene (reference sequence), LGHDT is the CDR1 and YNNKEL is the CDR2. The CDR3 spans 14 residues, from the cysteine through the phenylalanine. Only CDR3 DNA remains: 42 bases, in frame from the first base. Relative to germline, V is 4 bases shorter and J is 1 base shorter, with 8 bases between their ends. The label giving this sample's time point can be read as: blood at routine non-recurrence follow-up after resection. TCR sequencing used whole RNA extracted from tumor and nontumor lung tissue, or from cryopreserved PBMC samples, without cell sorting. Only patients for whom sufficient RNA was available from at least two tumor regions were selected for TCR sequencing. On the study overall, not on this receptor specifically: Ubiquitous expanded tumor TCRs showed up in blood more often at tumor resection than at routine follow-up. Only roughly 14 patients were included in comparisons of baseline and follow-up blood repertoires. Additional single-cell paired TCR alpha and beta sequencing was considered necessary to confirm, at a functional level, the hypothesis that regional TCRs recognize regional mutations.

Preparation of the library involved 5' RACE. The sequencing machine was a NextSeq 500. In the TCR library protocol, a unique molecular identifier was attached to each TCR cDNA molecule so that PCR and sequencing errors could be corrected. The source study handled its data this way. Decombinator tools were used for TCR identification, UMI-based error correction and CDR3 extraction. Expanded TCRs were defined as those above a frequency of 2 per 1,000, corresponding to the top 1% of the tumor frequency distribution. Renyi diversity was computed with the R vegan package after each repertoire had been subsampled 100 times to 5,000 TCRs. CDR3 similarity networks were constructed using string-kernel similarity of amino acid triplets, with links drawn between CDR3s whose pairwise similarity was above 0.82. TCRdb passed the public sequencing reads through fastp at Q25 and MiXCR, retaining productive beta sequences. Rows merge per CDR3 protein into single entries with the most common DNA and genes. V and J calls and clone size were set by TCRdb, not the authors. This sample comprises about 46,000 distinct CDR3 sequences, roughly 10% of them detected only once. Jointly, the top ten make up roughly 32% of the sample.

In this sample, this clonotype turned up many times. What this receptor recognizes is not known. Per-base quality was not reported, and no clone a single base away is much larger than it. The V and J genes are TRBV3-1 and TRBJ2-4; the D gene identity is not certain. The material sequenced was PBMCs, taken at follow-up. The receptor was derived from a male donor with early-stage non-small cell lung cancer. The nucleotide sequence reads as follows: TGTGCCAGCAGCCCAGTCTCGGCCAAAAACATTCAGTACTTC. Its coded protein is CASSPVSAKNIQYF.